This T cell receptor beta chain appears in the sequencing data of a study of vaccination and CD4 T cells after COVID-19. Study-wide points: Convalescent patients had 304 of 307 vaccine-specific clones showing spike mono-reactivity.

The treatment: approximately nine-day PBMC culture with coronavirus spike peptide pools or control peptides (ViraFEST assay). Cultured CD4+ T cell DNA was sequenced using the Oncomine TCR Beta short-read assay. TCRdb reprocessed the PCR reads with MiXCR, giving one entry per CDR3 protein. Among 9,000 to 13,000 distinct CDR3 sequences listed, 73% were seen once. This CDR3 contains 13 residues. J was trimmed by 1 base and V by 5 bases; bases with no gene match: 1. In the case of this clonotype: Its antigen is undetermined.

Sample: CD4+ T cells from blood, cultured in vitro. The receptor was isolated from a human donor who had recovered from COVID-19. The chain carries TRBV12-3 or TRBV12-4 and TRBJ1-1; 7 bases agree with TRBD1. CDR3 DNA: TGTGCCAGCAGTGCAGGGGGGAACACTGAAGCTTTCTTT. Protein: CASSAGGNTEAFF.